One and the same sample provided the 28 T cell receptor beta chains below, sequenced in a study of blood T cells in healthy people across ages. Through a sample-barcoded 5' primer and a J-beta primer mix, a second PCR was run for about 6 to 11 cycles. TCRdb passed the 5' RACE reads through MiXCR, listing each CDR3 protein once. Here the sample spans about 570,000 distinct CDR3 sequences, 27% being singletons. Material for sequencing was blood. These receptor sequences come from a woman between 65 and 79 years old in good health.

The genes are TRBV11-2 and TRBJ2-5, with TRBD1 matching over 9 bases. The germline CDR1 and CDR2 sequences are SGHAT and FQNNGV. Trimming removed 5 bases from V and 7 bases from J; junction bases left unmatched: 8. The CDR3 covers 14 residues. The CDR3 region has the DNA TGTGCCAGCAGCACTCCGACAGGGGGAGCGACCCAGTACTTC. Its translation is CASSTPTGGATQYF.

This clonotype showed up just a few times. V is TRBV19 and J is TRBJ2-2; D gene unclear. Germline-derived CDR1 and CDR2 are LNHDA and SQIVND (reference sequence). V lost 2 bases and J lost 7, with 8 bases in between. The CDR3 has 13 residues. The CDR3 loop reads CASSITRGGELFF. For the CDR3, the DNA is TGTGCCAGTAGTATAACCCGAGGCGGGGAGCTGTTTTTT.

The DNA of the CDR3 is TGCAGCGTTGAGAAGGGGGTCTCCTACAATGAGCAGTTCTTC. It specifies CSVEKGVSYNEQFF. V and J are TRBV29-1 and TRBJ2-1; possibly TRBD1 for D (6 bases). V shed 3 bases and J shed 0 bases, with 9 bases lying between them. Germline V CDR1 and CDR2: SQVTM, ANQGSEA. The CDR3 is 14 residues long.

In DNA form, the CDR3 reads TGCAGCGTTGTCGGGACAGGGGCTAACTACGAGCAGTACTTC. Translation: CSVVGTGANYEQYF. The V call is TRBV29-1, the J call TRBJ2-7, with 10 positions matching TRBD1. Germline CDR1 SQVTM, CDR2 ANQGSEA. Unmatched junction bases numbered 6, after V lost 4 bases and J lost 3 bases. The CDR3 is 14 amino acids.

This chain joins TRBV3-1 and TRBJ1-6, with D possibly TRBD1 on 5 matching bases. Germline CDR1 reads LGHDT; CDR2 reads YNNKEL (reference sequence). V lost 4 bases and J 3 bases, leaving 19 bases between the germline ends. The CDR3 runs 18 residues. In nucleotides, the CDR3 is TGTGCCAGCAGCCCTCAAGGTTCTCAGGGCGGCTATAATTCACCCCTCCACTTT. Amino acids: CASSPQGSQGGYNSPLHF.

This clonotype turned up a few times. This rearrangement joins TRBV20-1 to TRBJ2-5, with 12 positions matching TRBD2. The CDR3 consists of 19 residues. Germline V gives CDR1 DFQATT, CDR2 SNEGSKA (reference sequence). V was clipped by 0 bases and J by 7 bases; unmatched bases: 18. The CDR3 loop reads CSARDPLAGGLAPLGTQYF. The DNA for the CDR3 is TGCAGTGCTAGAGATCCCCTAGCGGGGGGGCTGGCACCGCTTGGGACCCAGTACTTC.

Only a few counts were recorded for this clonotype. This sequence joins TRBV27 and TRBJ1-6, with 8 bases that match TRBD1. This CDR3 spans 16 amino acids. The V and J ends lost 5 bases and 7 bases, in that order; junction bases with no gene match: 10. Germline CDR1 is MNHEY and CDR2 is SMNVEV (reference sequence). CDR3 region: CASSPRTGIDNSPLHF. The DNA for the CDR3 is TGTGCCAGCAGTCCCCGGACAGGGATAGACAATTCACCCCTCCACTTT.

This clonotype was observed a handful of times. V and J are TRBV28 and TRBJ1-4; D not certain. Trimming stripped 9 bases from V and 6 bases from J, with 20 bases between. The CDR3 consists of 15 residues. The germline CDR1 and CDR2 sequences are MDHEN and SYDVKM. CDR3 nucleotides: TGTGCCAGTCAAGGGAACGGGAAAAGTTATGAAAAACTGTTTTTT. This gives the protein CASQGNGKSYEKLFF.

This clonotype has more than one count but fewer than ten. The chain has TRBV6-2 or TRBV6-3 and TRBJ2-1; 7 nucleotides align to TRBD2. The J call is uncertain, as TRBJ2-5 better fits the DNA end. The CDR3 covers 11 residues. Germline CDR1 reads MNHEY; CDR2 reads SVGEGT. CDR3 nucleotides: TGTGCCAGCAGTTTGGGGAGGGCCCAGTACTTC. Its translation is CASSLGRAQYF.

The chain links TRBV20-1 to TRBJ2-4, with TRBD1 matching 8 bases. This CDR3 is built from 14 residues. The V and J ends lost 6 bases and 0 bases, in that order; junction bases with no gene match: 4. CDR1 and CDR2 (germline): DFQATT, SNEGSKA (reference sequence). The CDR3, as DNA: TGCAGTGCGAGGACAGGGCTAGCCAAAAACATTCAGTACTTC. Protein product: CSARTGLAKNIQYF.

The chain links TRBV29-1 to TRBJ2-7; D is unclear. The CDR3 covers 10 residues. Germline CDR1 SQVTM, CDR2 ANQGSEA. Trimming took 6 bases from V and 7 from J, leaving 10 bases between them. DNA for the CDR3: TGCAGCGTGATGCGAGGAGAGCAGTACTTC. It yields the protein CSVMRGEQYF.

This chain's CDR3 is CASSLGTGGTVAGANVLTF. For the CDR3, the DNA is TGTGCCAGCAGCTTAGGGACAGGGGGCACTGTAGCTGGGGCCAACGTCCTGACTTTC. The V call is TRBV7-9, the J call TRBJ2-6; 11 bases align to TRBD1. Trimming at V came to 1 base and at J to 2 bases, leaving 7 bases not matched to a gene. The CDR3 totals 19 residues. Germline V gene lookup returns CDR1 SEHNR and CDR2 FQNEAQ (reference sequence).

This clonotype was observed a handful of times. The V and J genes are TRBV20-1 and TRBJ1-2; D gene unclear. Deletions cut 6 bases from V and 0 bases from J, with 14 bases between. From germline, CDR1 is DFQATT and CDR2 SNEGSKA (reference sequence). CDR3 length: 14 residues. Written as DNA, the CDR3 is TGCAGTGCCCTAGAACGCTCTTCTAACTATGGCTACACCTTC. Protein product: CSALERSSNYGYTF.

A remark on this clonotype: At one end the junction does not follow the germline gene, possibly because of a read error. The J gene is TRBJ2-5, the V gene TRBV3-1, with D tentatively TRBD1 (6 bases). The CDR3 is 15 residues long. CDR1 and CDR2 from the germline V gene are LGHDT and YNNKEL (reference sequence). CDR3 nucleotide sequence: TGTGCCAGCAGCCAAAGATGGGGGCCCTTGGAGACCCGGTACTTC. Amino acids: CASSQRWGPLETRYF.

At least ten counts were recorded for this clonotype. The rearrangement uses TRBV7-2 and TRBJ2-1; possibly TRBD2 for D (5 bases). The CDR3 has 11 amino acids. The ends were cut back, 2 bases at V and 10 bases at J, with 6 bases in the middle. Germline V gene sequence: CDR1 SGHTA, CDR2 FQGNSA. CDR3 nucleotide sequence: TGTGCCAGCAGCTTAAGAGGGGAGCAGTTCTTC. Translated, it gives CASSLRGEQFF.

This clonotype was seen repeatedly, ten times or more. Written as DNA, the CDR3 is TGTGCCAGCAGTCCCCCTTCAGAGACCCAGTACTTC. It yields the protein CASSPPSETQYF. This chain joins TRBV12-3 or TRBV12-4 and TRBJ2-5; no firm D call. The CDR3 has 12 amino acids. V was cut by 5 bases and J by 4 bases, with 8 bases left in between.

This clonotype was detected a few times. The V call is TRBV11-2, the J call TRBJ1-1; TRBD1 might be the D (6 bases). The CDR3 loop spans 13 amino acids. The germline V gene has CDR1 SGHAT and CDR2 FQNNGV. Trimming took off 6 bases at V and 10 bases at J, with 18 bases between the two ends. CDR3 amino acids: CASSQVPQGGAFF. In nucleotides, the CDR3 is TGTGCCAGCAGTCAGGTCCCACAGGGAGGAGCTTTCTTT.

This clonotype was detected many times. The chain joins TRBV5-1 to TRBJ2-5; D uncertain. CDR1 SGHRS and CDR2 YFSETQ come from the germline V gene. The CDR3 is 12 amino acids. V was trimmed by 2 bases and J by 4 bases, leaving 6 bases between them. CDR3 DNA sequence: TGCGCCAGCAGCTTTCATGTAGAGACCCAGTACTTC. Its protein product is CASSFHVETQYF.

V and J are TRBV20-1 and TRBJ2-1; 14 bases are a match to TRBD2. Germline assignment: CDR1 DFQATT and CDR2 SNEGSKA (reference sequence). The CDR3 is 17 residues long. The junction had 9 bases not matched to a gene; V was cut back by 0 bases and J by 8 bases. The DNA for the CDR3 is TGCAGTGCTAGAGACCGACGACTAGCGGGGGGGCTTGATGAGCAGTTCTTC. Translated, it gives CSARDRRLAGGLDEQFF.

This clonotype was seen a few times. The rearrangement uses TRBV20-1 and TRBJ2-1; no reliable D call. CDR3 length: 12 amino acids. V was clipped by 4 bases and J by 8 bases, with 12 bases between them. In germline, CDR1 is DFQATT, CDR2 SNEGSKA (reference sequence). The CDR3 sequence is CSATPGRDEQFF. As DNA, the CDR3 is TGCAGTGCTACCCCCGGGCGCGATGAGCAGTTCTTC.

The chain has TRBV5-1 and TRBJ2-1, with 7 nucleotides matching TRBD2. Germline V gene data show CDR1 as SGHRS and CDR2 as YFSETQ. The V segment lost 0 bases and the J segment 9 bases; nucleotides outside the gene matches: 6. CDR3 length equals 14 residues. The DNA of the CDR3 is TGCGCCAGCAGCTTGGTGGCGGGGGTAGTTGAGCAGTTCTTC. It is translated as CASSLVAGVVEQFF.

This clonotype was detected only a few times. The chain employs TRBV20-1 and TRBJ2-4, with no clear D. This CDR3 spans 13 amino acids. V was cut by 5 bases and J by 0 bases, with 8 bases left in between. CDR1 is DFQATT, CDR2 SNEGSKA, per germline (reference sequence). Written as DNA, the CDR3 is TGCAGTGCTTCCGTACTAGCCAAAAACATTCAGTACTTC. This sequence encodes CSASVLAKNIQYF.

The chain couples TRBV20-1 to TRBJ2-5; the match to TRBD1 covers 9 bases. The J call is doubtful: the DNA matches TRBJ2-7 better. Germline V gene sequence: CDR1 DFQATT, CDR2 SNEGSKA (reference sequence). The CDR3 has 14 amino acids. DNA for the CDR3: TGCAGTGCTGCCACGGGACAGGGTGATCGCGAGCAGTACTTC. It yields the protein CSAATGQGDREQYF.

On this clonotype itself: One end of the junction fails to match germline, which may point to a read error. The gene calls are TRBV5-1 and TRBJ1-2; D is ambiguous. The germline V gene encodes CDR1 SGHRS and CDR2 YFSETQ. This CDR3 region has 14 residues. The CDR3 region has the DNA TGCGCCAGCAGCCACGATGGCAGTAACTACGGCTACACCTTC. Translated: CASSHDGSNYGYTF.

This clonotype has ten or more counts. The chain combines TRBV11-2 with TRBJ2-7; 8 bases fit TRBD2. Trimming at V came to 0 bases and at J to 2 bases, leaving 12 bases not matched to a gene. CDR1 and CDR2 from the germline V gene are SGHAT and FQNNGV. The CDR3 loop spans 18 amino acids. CDR3 protein: CASSLDGDSSGDPYEQYF. The CDR3, as DNA: TGTGCCAGCAGCTTAGATGGCGATAGTAGCGGGGACCCCTACGAGCAGTACTTC. Drawing the rest from reference TRBV11-2 and TRBJ2-7, the complete variable domain is EAGVAQSPRYKIIEKRQSVAFWCNPISGHATLYWYQQILGQGPKLLIQFQNNGVVDDSQLPKDRFSAERLKGVDSTLKIQPAKLEDSAVYLCASSLDGDSSGDPYEQYFGPGTRLTVT.

This clonotype was seen more than once but under ten times. J is TRBJ2-5 and V is TRBV5-1; TRBD1 is a possible D gene (6 bases). The CDR3 runs to 13 residues. Germline V gene sequence: CDR1 SGHRS, CDR2 YFSETQ. V lost 4 bases to trimming and J lost 3 bases, with 10 bases between them. The DNA for the CDR3 is TGCGCCAGCAGCATAGGACAGAAAGAGACCCAGTACTTC. This gives the protein CASSIGQKETQYF.

To note about this clonotype: The conserved closing phenylalanine or tryptophan is absent in this CDR3, likely reflecting a read error. The CDR3 DNA reads as TGCAGCGCCCGAGGGGGTAGGGACAATGAGCAGTTCTCC. It yields the protein CSARGGRDNEQFS. The chain combines TRBV29-1 with TRBJ2-5, with a tentative D call TRBD1 (6 bases). The end of the DNA is better explained by TRBJ2-1, so the J call may be wrong. This CDR3 is 13 amino acids long. The germline V gene has CDR1 SQVTM and CDR2 ANQGSEA.

A few counts support this clonotype. The CDR3 sequence is CASTQTGSSPLHF. DNA for the CDR3: TGTGCCAGCACTCAGACAGGGAGTTCACCCCTCCACTTT. This chain connects TRBV25-1 to TRBJ1-6; TRBD1 matches 7 bases. Germline CDR1 is MGHDK and CDR2 is SYGVNS. V gave up 7 bases and J gave up 9 bases; unmatched junction bases: 6. The CDR3 extends over 13 amino acids. The full variable domain, in which reference TRBV25-1 and TRBJ1-6 provide the parts outside the CDR3, is EADIYQTPRYLVIGTGKKITLECSQTMGHDKMYWYQQDPGMELHLIHYSYGVNSTEKGDLSSESTVSRIRTEHFPLTLESARPSHTSQYLCASTQTGSSPLHFGNGTRLTVT.